Sequencing of this TCR beta chain was carried out in a study of CD8 T cells in ankylosing spondylitis. J lost 3 bases, V lost 4 bases, and 13 bases had no gene match. Germline assignment: CDR1 SGHAT and CDR2 FQNNGV. The CDR3 consists of 19 residues. TCRdb used MiXCR to reprocess the 5' RACE reads, holding one entry per CDR3 protein. Counted here are 200,000 or so distinct CDR3 sequences, approximately 13% occurring once; the ten biggest clones make up approximately 11%. In its sample, this clonotype was seen many times. This chain links TRBV11-2 with TRBJ2-2, with TRBD1 identical over 11 bases. The source material was blood, either unsorted or a sorted T cell fraction (not recorded which). The sequence came from a female donor with ankylosing spondylitis or in good health (not recorded which). CDR3 in DNA: TGTGCCAGCAGCTCACCCCCCTATTCGGGACAGGGGGACACCGGGGAGCTGTTTTTT. Amino acids: CASSSPPYSGQGDTGELFF.